One and the same sample provided the 15 T cell receptor beta chains below, sequenced in a study of cytomegalovirus exposure and HLA in healthy donors. Amplification used 60 Vbeta primers and 13 Jbeta primers. Some clones are missing from TCRdb's copy, which holds only in-frame ones; the method was immunoSEQ multiplex PCR. The table lists fewer than 150,000 clones, 60% to 80% of them singletons. The sequenced sample was PBMCs. The receptor set was obtained from a male donor in good health and CMV-seronegative.

This clone was counted a few times. The chain has TRBV11-2 and TRBJ1-2; D gene uncertain. The CDR3 runs to 15 residues. Deletions cut 4 bases from V and 6 bases from J, with 18 bases between. Germline V gene data show CDR1 as SGHAT and CDR2 as FQNNGV. CDR3 residues: CASSSIRSLGDGYTF. Here the CDR3 DNA reads TGTGCCAGCAGCTCAATTCGGTCCCTAGGAGATGGCTACACCTTC. The entire variable domain, with the rest obtained from reference TRBV11-2 and TRBJ1-2, is as follows: EAGVAQSPRYKIIEKRQSVAFWCNPISGHATLYWYQQILGQGPKLLIQFQNNGVVDDSQLPKDRFSAERLKGVDSTLKIQPAKLEDSAVYLCASSSIRSLGDGYTFGSGTRLTVV.

There are a few counts of this clone. The chain uses TRBV7-3 and TRBJ2-7; the D gene is possibly TRBD1 (7 bases). This CDR3 has 13 amino acids. Germline V gene data show CDR1 as SGHTA and CDR2 as FQGTGA. Between the trimmed V and J ends, which lost 5 bases and 6 bases, there was a span of 14 bases. CDR3 sequence: CASSPRGVGEQYF. The CDR3 DNA follows: TGTGCCAGCAGCCCCAGGGGGGTAGGCGAGCAGTACTTC.

The chain couples TRBV5-1 to TRBJ2-5, with TRBD1 identical over 7 bases. The DNA end favors TRBJ2-7, so the J call may be wrong. The CDR3 extends over 13 amino acids. Germline V CDR1 and CDR2: SGHRS, YFSETQ. CDR3 coding DNA: TGCGCCAGCAGCTTACAGGGGACCTACGAGCAGTACTTC. Translation gives CASSLQGTYEQYF.

This sequence joins TRBV9 and TRBJ1-3; D unclear. Germline V gene data show CDR1 as SGDLS and CDR2 as YYNGEE. V lost 1 base and J 4 bases, leaving 9 bases between the germline ends. This CDR3 has 14 amino acids. CDR3 sequence reads: CASSVQSGGNTIYF. The CDR3 region has the DNA TGTGCCAGCAGCGTACAGTCAGGAGGAAACACCATATATTTT.

The CDR3 nucleotides read TGCGCCAGCAGCGAGATCGTAGGGGACGAGCAGTACTTC. Translation: CASSEIVGDEQYF. The gene calls are TRBV5-1 and TRBJ2-7, with a possible D match to TRBD1 (5 bases). Deletions cut 4 bases from V and 5 bases from J, with 13 bases between. CDR1 and CDR2 from the germline V gene are SGHRS and YFSETQ. This CDR3 comprises 13 residues.

This clone has only a few counts. The chain employs TRBV28 and TRBJ2-6; maybe TRBD2 (5 bases). The germline gives CDR1 MDHEN, CDR2 SYDVKM. This CDR3 comprises 17 residues. V gave up 1 base and J gave up 0 bases, with 10 bases separating them. The CDR3 DNA reads TGTGCCAGCAGTTTATATGGACTGCGCTCTGGGGCCAACGTCCTGACTTTC. Its translation is CASSLYGLRSGANVLTF.

The V call is TRBV4-3, the J call TRBJ2-6, with D tentatively TRBD2 (5 bases). The CDR3 loop spans 17 amino acids. Germline-derived CDR1 and CDR2 are LGHNA and YSLEER. V was trimmed by 1 base and J by 0 bases, leaving 10 bases between them. The CDR3: CASSQGPGSSGANVLTF. The CDR3, as DNA: TGCGCCAGCAGCCAAGGCCCGGGGAGCTCTGGGGCCAACGTCCTGACTTTC.

The gene calls are TRBV9 and TRBJ2-3; 11 nucleotides align to TRBD2. J lost 3 bases, V lost 2 bases, and 2 bases had no gene match. Germline V gene data show CDR1 as SGDLS and CDR2 as YYNGEE. The CDR3 is made up of 15 amino acids. The CDR3 reads CASSVSSGGTDTQYF. The CDR3, as DNA: TGTGCCAGCAGCGTTTCTAGCGGGGGGACAGATACGCAGTATTTT.

This clone was observed a handful of times. The J gene is TRBJ2-2, the V gene TRBV7-2; D remains ambiguous. CDR1 is SGHTA, CDR2 FQGNSA, per germline. This CDR3 comprises 15 residues. Trimming left V 2 bases short and J 3 bases short, with 10 bases between. Here the CDR3 reads CASSLLGGDTGELFF. DNA of the CDR3: TGTGCCAGCAGCTTACTTGGCGGTGACACCGGGGAGCTGTTTTTT.

The genes are TRBV10-3 and TRBJ1-3; 8 bases are shared with TRBD1. Per germline, CDR1 ENHRY and CDR2 SYGVKD. V shed 0 bases, J shed 2 bases, and the junction held 3 bases outside the gene matches. This CDR3 comprises 16 residues. CDR3 nucleotide sequence: TGTGCCATCAGTGAGTCCGACAGGGGAGCTGGAAACACCATATATTTT. As protein: CAISESDRGAGNTIYF.

The DNA for the CDR3 is TGCAGCGTAAGGGACAGGACGGGAGGCTACACCTTC. It specifies CSVRDRTGGYTF. V gene TRBV29-1 combines with J gene TRBJ1-2; 8 positions match TRBD1. With V trimmed by 6 bases and J by 8 bases, 8 bases remained unmatched. This CDR3 contains 12 residues. CDR1 and CDR2 (germline): SQVTM, ANQGSEA. Combining the CDR3 with reference TRBV29-1 and TRBJ1-2 gives the whole variable domain SAVISQKPSRDICQRGTSLTIQCQVDSQVTMMFWYRQQPGQSLTLIATANQGSEATYESGFVIDKFPISRPNLTFSTLTVSNMSPEDSSIYLCSVRDRTGGYTFGSGTRLTVV.

The chain is built from TRBV7-9 and TRBJ2-3, with TRBD2 matching 8 bases. Germline CDR1 SEHNR, CDR2 FQNEAQ (reference sequence). Trimming removed 5 bases from V and 3 bases from J; junction bases left unmatched: 7. The CDR3 has 15 residues. The CDR3 coding sequence is TGTGCCAGCAGCCCGGGAGGGGGTTGGACAGATACGCAGTATTTT. This encodes CASSPGGGWTDTQYF. Full variable domain (rest looked up from reference TRBV7-9 and TRBJ2-3): DTGVSQNPRHKITKRGQNVTFRCDPISEHNRLYWYRQTLGQGPEFLTYFQNEAQLEKSRLLSDRFSAERPKGSFSTLEIQRTEQGDSAMYLCASSPGGGWTDTQYFGPGTRLTVL.

The chain combines TRBV11-2 with TRBJ2-7; 15 bases map to TRBD2. The CDR3 runs 17 residues. Germline V gene lookup returns CDR1 SGHAT and CDR2 FQNNGV. Trimming cost V 3 bases and J 6 bases; bases outside gene matches: 9. The CDR3 protein is CASSLVTGTSGGSEQYF. The CDR3 DNA sequence: TGTGCCAGCAGCTTGGTCACCGGGACTAGCGGGGGGTCCGAGCAGTACTTC.

Regarding this clone: The identical CDR3 is also encoded by other nucleotide sequences in the sample. This sequence joins TRBV18 and TRBJ2-5, with 7 bases aligning to TRBD2. Germline V gene lookup returns CDR1 KGHSH and CDR2 LQKENI. Germline trimming cut 3 bases from V and 5 bases from J; bases unmatched to any gene: 12. This CDR3 spans 16 amino acids. CDR3 protein: CASSPSEGARGETQYF. In DNA form, the CDR3 reads TGTGCCAGCTCACCTTCGGAAGGGGCGCGGGGGGAGACCCAGTACTTC.

The chain has TRBV30 and TRBJ1-2, with TRBD1 as a possible D gene (6 bases). The V gene lost 7 bases and the J gene lost 6 bases, with 21 bases spanning the gap. This CDR3 is 14 amino acids long. CDR1 and CDR2 from the germline V gene are GTSNPN and SVGIG (reference sequence). CDR3 residues: CASMPRGGEDGYTF. The CDR3 DNA sequence: TGTGCCTCCATGCCCAGGGGCGGAGAGGATGGCTACACCTTC. Combining the CDR3 with reference TRBV30 and TRBJ1-2 gives the whole variable domain SQTIHQWPATLVQPVGSPLSLECTVEGTSNPNLYWYRQAAGRGLQLLFYSVGIGQISSEVPQNLSASRPQDRQFILSSKKLLLSDSGFYLCASMPRGGEDGYTFGSGTRLTVV.